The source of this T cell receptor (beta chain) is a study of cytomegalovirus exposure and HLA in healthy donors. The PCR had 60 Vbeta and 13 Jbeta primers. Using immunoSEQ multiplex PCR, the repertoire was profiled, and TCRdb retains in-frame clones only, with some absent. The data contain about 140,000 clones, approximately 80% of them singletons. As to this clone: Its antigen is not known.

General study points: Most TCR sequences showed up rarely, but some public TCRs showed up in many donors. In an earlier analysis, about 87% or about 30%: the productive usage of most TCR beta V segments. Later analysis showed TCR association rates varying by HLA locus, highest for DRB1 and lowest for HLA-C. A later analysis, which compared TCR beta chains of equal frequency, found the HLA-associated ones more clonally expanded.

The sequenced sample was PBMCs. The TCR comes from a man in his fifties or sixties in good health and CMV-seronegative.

CDR3 loop: CASSWGGAGASGEQYF. CDR3 coding DNA: TGCGCCAGCAGCTGGGGGGGAGCAGGGGCCTCGGGGGAGCAGTACTTC. V usage is TRBV5-1 and J usage is TRBJ2-7, with TRBD2 as a possible D gene (7 bases). The CDR3 totals 16 residues. V lost 3 bases to trimming and J lost 7 bases, with 23 bases between them. CDR1 and CDR2 from the germline V gene are SGHRS and YFSETQ.